The 21 T cell receptor beta chains presented below share a single source sample, sequenced in a study of glioma-infiltrating T cells. Amplification of TCR alpha and beta CDR3 regions from RNA used iRepertoire nested multiplex PCR. TCRdb re-called the multiplex PCR reads through MiXCR, storing one row per CDR3 protein. The data show around 390,000 distinct CDR3 sequences, 41% seen once. Sample: glioma tissue, nonneoplastic brain tissue, or PBMCs (not recorded which). The receptors were sampled from a human donor with low-grade glioma or glioblastoma, undergoing nonglioma brain surgery, or in good health (not recorded which).

V gene TRBV7-2 combines with J gene TRBJ2-1; D perhaps matches TRBD1 (6 bases). From germline, CDR1 is SGHTA and CDR2 FQGNSA. Trimming removed 6 bases from V and 5 bases from J, with 11 bases in between. There are 13 residues in the CDR3. CDR3 DNA sequence: TGTGCCAGCAGTTGGGACATGGACAATGAGCAGTTCTTC. It is translated as CASSWDMDNEQFF.

The chain couples TRBV9 to TRBJ2-3; a possible D gene is TRBD1 (7 bases). Per the germline V gene, CDR1 is SGDLS and CDR2 is YYNGEE. The CDR3 sequence is 17 residues long. V shed 0 bases and J shed 3 bases, with 17 bases lying between them. The CDR3 bases are TGTGCCAGCAGCGTAGCTACTTGGTCAGGGGGGACAGATACGCAGTATTTT. It specifies CASSVATWSGGTDTQYF.

In this sample, this clonotype turned up many times. The V gene is TRBV7-2, the J gene TRBJ2-7; 7 bases line up with TRBD1. The V and J ends lost 4 bases and 2 bases, in that order; junction bases with no gene match: 5. Germline V gene sequence: CDR1 SGHTA, CDR2 FQGNSA. The CDR3 runs to 14 residues. The CDR3 region is CASSSYQGAYEQYF. CDR3 DNA sequence: TGTGCCAGCAGCTCCTATCAGGGGGCCTACGAGCAGTACTTC.

This clonotype was observed once. Mismatch with germline at one junction end may stem from a read error. V is TRBV6-2 or TRBV6-3 and J is TRBJ2-1; 8 bases align to TRBD2. The CDR3 is made up of 14 amino acids. The germline gives CDR1 MNHEY, CDR2 SVGEGT. The CDR3 sequence: CASIYSRGVGEQFF. The CDR3 DNA follows: TGTGCCAGCATTTACTCGCGGGGGGTGGGGGAGCAGTTCTTC.

This clonotype was detected ten times or more. This rearrangement joins TRBV6-1 to TRBJ2-1; D possibly matches TRBD1 or TRBD2 (5 bases each). CDR3 length: 15 residues. Germline V gene sequence: CDR1 MNHNS, CDR2 SASEGT. Trimming cost V 5 bases and J 5 bases, with 16 bases left between them. The CDR3 nucleotides read TGTGCCAGCAGTTTCCAACCCGGGGCCGACAATGAGCAGTTCTTC. Amino acids: CASSFQPGADNEQFF.

This clonotype was found a few times. This chain uses TRBV28 with TRBJ1-3, with D hard to call. The CDR3 consists of 15 residues. Germline V CDR1 and CDR2: MDHEN, SYDVKM. Trimming removed 6 bases from V and 8 bases from J, with 20 bases in between. The CDR3 spells CASSPPEALPDTIYF. CDR3 DNA: TGTGCCAGCAGCCCACCCGAGGCCTTACCGGACACCATATATTTT. Drawing the rest from reference TRBV28 and TRBJ1-3, the complete variable domain is DVKVTQSSRYLVKRTGEKVFLECVQDMDHENMFWYRQDPGLGLRLIYFSYDVKMKEKGDIPEGYSVSREKKERFSLILESASTNQTSMYLCASSPPEALPDTIYFGEGSWLTVV.

This clonotype was seen repeatedly, ten times or more. The rearrangement uses TRBV28 and TRBJ2-3, with a possible D match to TRBD2 (5 bases). The V gene's germline CDR1 is MDHEN and CDR2 SYDVKM. V dropped 11 bases and J dropped 4 bases, with 13 bases sitting between them. The CDR3 consists of 12 residues. Here the CDR3 DNA reads TGTGCCCTAAGAGGGAGCGCAGATACGCAGTATTTT. It is translated as CALRGSADTQYF.

This clonotype was seen many times. The chain carries TRBV28 and TRBJ1-2; perhaps TRBD1 as D (6 bases). The length of the CDR3 is 12 residues. Germline loops: CDR1 MDHEN, CDR2 SYDVKM. V was trimmed by 5 bases and J by 8 bases, leaving 12 bases between them. CDR3 nucleotide sequence: TGTGCCAGCAGTCCGCGGACAGTAGGCTACACCTTC. It translates to CASSPRTVGYTF.

The sample holds many counts of this clonotype. The V call is TRBV10-3, the J call TRBJ1-4, with TRBD1 matching 11 bases. V lost 6 bases to trimming and J lost 6 bases; unmatched junction nucleotides: 6. The CDR3 runs 15 residues. From germline, CDR1 is ENHRY and CDR2 SYGVKD. The CDR3 DNA follows: TGTGCCATCAGGCGGACAGGGGGCGAGGATGAAAAACTGTTTTTT. It encodes CAIRRTGGEDEKLFF.

Of note for this clonotype: Just one base apart from a much larger clone, this may be a read error. The chain couples TRBV27 to TRBJ2-1; 7 nucleotides agree with TRBD2. The J segment lost 7 bases and the V segment lost 2 bases, leaving 2 bases of the junction unmatched. The CDR3 covers 13 residues. Germline values: CDR1 MNHEY, CDR2 SMNVEV (reference sequence). CDR3 region: CASSLGEGNEQFF. The CDR3 DNA sequence: TGTGCCAGCAGTTTAGGGGAGGGGAATGAGCAGTTCTTC.

The V gene is TRBV24-1, the J gene TRBJ1-2; 7 nucleotides match TRBD1. In germline, CDR1 is KGHDR, CDR2 SFDVKD. This CDR3 contains 13 residues. V dropped 6 bases and J dropped 5; count of bases not matched to a gene: 5. CDR3 protein: CATSRQGQYGYTF. CDR3 in DNA: TGTGCCACCAGTCGACAGGGACAATATGGCTACACCTTC.

The chain recombines TRBV7-9 with TRBJ1-2; D ambiguous. The CDR3 is 13 residues long. V was cut by 6 bases and J by 8 bases, with 16 bases left in between. Germline CDR1 and CDR2: SEHNR and FQNEAQ (reference sequence). The DNA of the CDR3 is TGTGCCAGCAGTGGGTTTCGGACCGACGGCTACACCTTC. Translated, it gives CASSGFRTDGYTF.

This clonotype was seen a few times. V is TRBV6-1 and J is TRBJ2-1; D gene uncertain. This CDR3 is 15 amino acids long. Germline V gene data show CDR1 as MNHNS and CDR2 as SASEGT. Deletions cut 5 bases from V and 2 bases from J, with 13 bases between. CDR3 in DNA: TGTGCCAGCAGTCCCAACAGTCTCCCCTACAATGAGCAGTTCTTC. Amino acid sequence: CASSPNSLPYNEQFF.

The V gene is TRBV5-4, the J gene TRBJ2-3; 8 bases line up with TRBD2. The CDR3 covers 16 residues. Germline trimming cut 7 bases from V and 4 bases from J; bases unmatched to any gene: 14. Germline V gene lookup returns CDR1 SGHNT and CDR2 YYREEE (reference sequence). The chain's CDR3 is CASRTSKGVVADTQYF. As DNA, the CDR3 is TGTGCCAGCCGGACTAGCAAGGGCGTCGTCGCAGATACGCAGTATTTT.

Notes on this clonotype: A much more abundant neighbour one base away suggests this may be a read error. The chain carries TRBV27 and TRBJ2-3, with no clear D. Germline-derived CDR1 and CDR2 are MNHEY and SMNVEV (reference sequence). This CDR3 has 15 residues. The CDR3 DNA reads TGTGCCAGAAGTTTATGGGCTCCTCCCACAGATACGCAGTATTTT. Protein: CARSLWAPPTDTQYF.

In the case of this clonotype: This may arise from a read error, as a much more abundant clone is one base away. The V and J genes are TRBV7-9 and TRBJ1-5; the D is unclear. This CDR3 contains 13 residues. With 2 bases removed from V and 10 bases from J, the gap between germline ends came to 12 bases. CDR1 is SEHNR and CDR2 is FQNEAQ in the germline V gene (reference sequence). CDR3 sequence reads: CASSLSLVHPQHF. The CDR3 region has the DNA TGTGCCAGCAGCTTATCTTTAGTTCACCCCCAGCATTTT.

This clonotype was seen only a few times. The gene calls are TRBV12-3 or TRBV12-4 and TRBJ2-3; no firm D call. This CDR3 spans 15 amino acids. V lost 5 bases and J lost 0, with 12 bases in between. Here the CDR3 reads CASSPYLVSTDTQYF. DNA of the CDR3: TGTGCCAGCAGTCCTTATCTAGTAAGCACAGATACGCAGTATTTT.

This clonotype has ten or more counts. The rearrangement links TRBV6-1 to TRBJ2-7; tentatively, D is TRBD2 (5 bases). V gave up 6 bases and J gave up 5 bases, with 14 bases separating them. The CDR3 contains 13 residues. Germline-derived CDR1 and CDR2 are MNHNS and SASEGT. Here the CDR3 reads CASRLVLNHEQYF. As DNA, the CDR3 is TGTGCCAGCAGACTAGTCCTGAACCACGAGCAGTACTTC.

The chain has TRBV28 and TRBJ1-1; D remains ambiguous. V lost 2 bases to trimming and J lost 0 bases, with 10 bases between them. The CDR3 runs 15 residues. Germline V lookup: CDR1 MDHEN, CDR2 SYDVKM. CDR3 DNA sequence: TGTGCCAGCAGTTTAGGCCCGACCATGAACACTGAAGCTTTCTTT. Its protein product is CASSLGPTMNTEAFF.

V usage is TRBV19 and J usage is TRBJ1-1; D uncertain. V was shortened by 3 bases and J by 5 bases, with 13 bases between the two germline ends. The CDR3 extends over 14 amino acids. The germline V gene has CDR1 LNHDA and CDR2 SQIVND (reference sequence). CDR3 residues: CASSMWAVGTEAFF. CDR3 coding DNA: TGTGCCAGTAGTATGTGGGCGGTAGGGACTGAAGCTTTCTTT.

This clonotype was detected a few times. The V call is TRBV6-6, the J call TRBJ1-5; the match to TRBD1 covers 7 bases. This CDR3 spans 14 amino acids. CDR1 MNHNY and CDR2 SVGAGI come from the germline V gene (reference sequence). The V gene end was trimmed by 6 bases and the J gene end by 5 bases; junction bases not matched to a gene: 7. The CDR3 coding sequence is TGTGCCAGCAGCCCAACACAGGGGCATCAGCCCCAGCATTTT. It translates to CASSPTQGHQPQHF.